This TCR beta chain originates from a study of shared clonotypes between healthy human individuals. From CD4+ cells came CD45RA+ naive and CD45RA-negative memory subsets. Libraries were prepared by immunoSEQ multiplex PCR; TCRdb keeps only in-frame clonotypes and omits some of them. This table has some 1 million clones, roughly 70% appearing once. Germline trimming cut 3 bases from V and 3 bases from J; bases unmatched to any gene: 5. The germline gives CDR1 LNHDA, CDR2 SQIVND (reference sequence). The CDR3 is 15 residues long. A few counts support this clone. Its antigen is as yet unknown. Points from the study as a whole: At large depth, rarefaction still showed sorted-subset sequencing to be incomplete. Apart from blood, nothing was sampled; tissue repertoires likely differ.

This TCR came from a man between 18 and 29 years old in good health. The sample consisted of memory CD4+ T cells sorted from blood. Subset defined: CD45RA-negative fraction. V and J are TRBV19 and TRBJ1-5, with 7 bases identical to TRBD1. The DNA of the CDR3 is TGTGCCAGTAGTATTGGGACAGTTAACAATCAGCCCCAGCATTTT. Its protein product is CASSIGTVNNQPQHF.